This record concerns one T cell receptor beta chain sequence. The antigen is unknown. The protocol was immunoSEQ multiplex PCR, while the TCRdb copy is restricted to in-frame clones and leaves out a portion. Of 130,000 or so clones listed, approximately 92% are singletons. This record comes from a study of T cell responses to AZD1222 COVID-19 vaccine. The study's findings and limits: Repertoire sampling was restricted to post-peak T cell response timepoints. Spike was spanned by vaccine-associated CD4 TCRs, with dominance at 160-218 and 743-854.

The CDR3 sequence is 14 residues long. V lost 6 bases, J lost 1 base, and 13 bases lay in between. In germline, CDR1 is MNHEY, CDR2 SVGEGT. The material sequenced was peripheral blood, taken on day 0 of AZD1222 vaccination. This TCR was recovered from an adult in good health. This chain links TRBV6-2 or TRBV6-3 with TRBJ2-7; D is uncertain. Written as DNA, the CDR3 is TGTGCCAGCAGCGAACAGAGACCGTCCTACGAGCAGTACTTC. Residues: CASSEQRPSYEQYF.